The 13 T cell receptor beta chains given below trace back to one sample, sequenced in a study of T cell repertoires in cytomegalovirus infection. Via MiXCR, TCRdb re-called the reads, giving one row per CDR3 protein. The sample yields 230,000 or so distinct CDR3 sequences, over 15% seen once. The sequencing input was CD8+ T cells from PBMCs. These receptor sequences come from a human donor in good health (CMV status not recorded). Some clones in this sample may be carry-over from other donors' samples.

This clonotype was recorded a few times. DNA for the CDR3: TGTGCCAGCAGCTCATCCCTCGGGACTAGGGGGAGAAATACGCAGTATTTT. Translating gives CASSSSLGTRGRNTQYF. The V call is TRBV7-8, the J call TRBJ2-3; 8 bases map to TRBD2. The CDR3 is made up of 17 amino acids. J lost 7 bases, V lost 4 bases, and 16 bases had no gene match. Germline CDR1 and CDR2: SGHVS and FQNEAQ.

The V and J genes are TRBV4-1 and TRBJ2-5, with 8 bases that match TRBD2. The CDR3 spans 16 residues. The junction had 9 bases not matched to a gene; V was cut back by 4 bases and J by 2 bases. In germline, CDR1 is MGHRA, CDR2 YSYEKL. The DNA of the CDR3 is TGCGCCAGCAGCCGTCGGGAGGGGAGTTTTCAAGAGACCCAGTACTTC. It encodes CASSRREGSFQETQYF.

The table lists this clonotype with many counts. The V gene is TRBV4-1, the J gene TRBJ2-7; D tentatively reads TRBD1 or TRBD2 (5 bases each). The length of the CDR3 is 15 residues. The V end was cut by 0 bases, the J end by 0 bases, with 9 bases between. Germline-derived CDR1 and CDR2 are MGHRA and YSYEKL. The CDR3 region has the DNA TGCGCCAGCAGCCAAGAGGGGGTGAGCTCCTACGAGCAGTACTTC. It yields the protein CASSQEGVSSYEQYF.

There are many counts of this clonotype. The gene calls are TRBV12-3 or TRBV12-4 and TRBJ1-5; D is undetermined. The CDR3 extends over 14 amino acids. The V and J ends lost 3 bases and 3 bases respectively, with 9 bases between them. The CDR3 DNA sequence: TGTGCCAGCAGTTTCGGCAGCTACAATCAGCCCCAGCATTTT. Amino acids: CASSFGSYNQPQHF.

This clonotype appeared a few times. V usage is TRBV5-6 and J usage is TRBJ1-1; D call uncertain. The V and J ends lost 5 bases and 3 bases respectively, with 8 bases between them. Per the germline V gene, CDR1 is SGHDT and CDR2 is YYEEEE. The CDR3 totals 12 residues. This CDR3 is CASSQQHTEAFF. CDR3 sequence (DNA): TGTGCCAGCAGTCAGCAGCACACTGAAGCTTTCTTT.

This clonotype occurred many times. The chain uses TRBV5-6 and TRBJ1-2, with 7 bases fitting TRBD1. Germline CDR1 and CDR2: SGHDT and YYEEEE. The CDR3 is 16 residues long. V gave up 3 bases and J gave up 3 bases; unmatched junction bases: 11. CDR3 residues: CASSSPDRAEHYGYTF. As DNA, the CDR3 is TGTGCCAGCAGCTCACCTGACAGGGCCGAACACTATGGCTACACCTTC.

This clonotype was seen only a few times. V usage is TRBV20-1 and J usage is TRBJ2-3, with 7 positions matching TRBD2. CDR1 and CDR2 from the germline V gene are DFQATT and SNEGSKA (reference sequence). The trim removed 0 bases at V and 8 bases at J, leaving 8 bases unmatched. The CDR3 spans 14 residues. CDR3 loop: CSAREPLGGVTQYF. In DNA, the CDR3 is TGCAGTGCTAGAGAGCCTTTGGGAGGGGTTACGCAGTATTTT.

The V call is TRBV14, the J call TRBJ2-1; 10 nucleotides agree with TRBD2. The germline gives CDR1 SGHDN, CDR2 FVKESK. The CDR3 has 19 amino acids. V shed 0 bases and J 0 bases; nucleotides not matched to a gene: 8. The CDR3 sequence is CASSQEGLAGARSYNEQFF. The CDR3 DNA is TGTGCCAGCAGCCAAGAAGGTCTAGCGGGGGCCCGCTCCTACAATGAGCAGTTCTTC.

This clonotype was picked up many times. V is TRBV27 and J is TRBJ1-5; D might be TRBD1 (5 bases). Germline lookup yields CDR1 MNHEY and CDR2 SMNVEV (reference sequence). This CDR3 has 14 amino acids. V lost 2 bases, J lost 5 bases, and 10 bases lay in between. The CDR3 is CASSLGTGYQPQHF. The CDR3 DNA reads TGTGCCAGCAGTTTAGGGACCGGCTATCAGCCCCAGCATTTT.

This clonotype was seen repeatedly, ten times or more. V and J are TRBV6-1 and TRBJ1-2; the match to TRBD1 covers 7 bases. V lost 6 bases to trimming and J lost 0 bases; unmatched junction nucleotides: 4. The CDR3 contains 14 residues. The germline CDR1 and CDR2 sequences are MNHNS and SASEGT. The CDR3 DNA is TGTGCCAGCAGCCAACAGGGGCCTAACTATGGCTACACCTTC. Residues: CASSQQGPNYGYTF.

The V and J genes are TRBV28 and TRBJ1-5; D gene ambiguous. V lost 5 bases and J lost 3, with 11 bases in between. Germline V gene data show CDR1 as MDHEN and CDR2 as SYDVKM. The CDR3 totals 14 residues. The CDR3 DNA reads TGTGCCAGCAGTAAGGACGGAGTCAATCAGCCCCAGCATTTT. It encodes CASSKDGVNQPQHF.

There are a few counts of this clonotype. The chain has TRBV7-9 and TRBJ2-3, with D perhaps matching TRBD1 or TRBD2 (6 bases each). The CDR3 consists of 16 residues. Germline values: CDR1 SEHNR, CDR2 FQNEAQ (reference sequence). Trimming cost V 5 bases and J 6 bases, with 21 bases left between them. The CDR3 here is CASSLLVRGSGDTQYF. The CDR3 DNA reads TGTGCCAGCAGCCTTCTTGTTAGGGGGAGCGGGGATACGCAGTATTTT.

The chain recombines TRBV28 with TRBJ1-2, with 8 bases that match TRBD1. J lost 5 bases, V lost 4 bases, and 3 bases had no gene match. This CDR3 is built from 13 residues. Germline values: CDR1 MDHEN, CDR2 SYDVKM. For the CDR3, the DNA is TGTGCCAGCAGTTACACAGGGGGTTATGGCTACACCTTC. As protein: CASSYTGGYGYTF.